Listed below are T cell receptor beta chains from one sample, sequenced in a study of shared clonotypes between healthy human individuals. Libraries were prepared by immunoSEQ multiplex PCR; TCRdb keeps only in-frame clonotypes and omits some of them. Of about 490,000 clones in the sample, 60% to 85% are singletons; the top ten hold 10% to 15%. The sequencing input was PBMCs. These receptors were taken from a woman aged 40 to 50 in good health. Some clones in this sample may be carry-over from other donors' samples. CDR3s include the opening cysteine and the closing phenylalanine or tryptophan. D genes are given only for firm matches. Clone size is given for some rows only: seen once, a few or many times, or a class if the clone is expanded.

>-|TRBJ2-2|-|TRBV6-6
TGTGCCAGCAGTTCCGGGACACAGGCTACCGGGGAGCTGTTTTTT
CASSSGTQATGELFF
>-|TRBJ2-7|-|TRBV28
TGTGCCAGCAGTTTAAAAAGGGACACCCCCTACGAGCAGTACTTC
CASSLKRDTPYEQYF
>-|TRBJ2-2|-|TRBV30
TGTGCCGGACGGAAGAACACCGGGGAGCTGTTTTTT
CAGRKNTGELFF
>-|TRBJ2-3|-|TRBV30
TGTGCCTGGGGAGAGGGAAACCCCAGGGCAGATACGCAGTATTTT
CAWGEGNPRADTQYF
>TRBD2|TRBJ2-1|-|TRBV10-1
TGCGCCAGCAGTGACCCAGCGGGGACTGAGCAGTTCTTC
CASSDPAGTEQFF
>TRBD1|TRBJ2-1|-|TRBV7-9
TGTGCCAGCGTAAGACAGGGGGTCAATGAGCAGTTCTTC
CASVRQGVNEQFF
>-|TRBJ1-1|-|TRBV18
TGTGCCAGCTCACGGGACTCAAACAGTGATGAAGCTTTCTTT
CASSRDSNSDEAFF
>TRBD2|TRBJ2-3|-|TRBV29-1
TGCAGCGTTGAGTTATCACGGCTAGCGGGAGGGCCTGATACGCAGTATTTT
CSVELSRLAGGPDTQYF
>-|TRBJ2-7|-|TRBV20-1
TGCAGTGATCTAGTCGTGAACGAGCAGTACTTC
CSDLVVNEQYF
>-|TRBJ2-1|-|TRBV5-1
TGCGCCAGCAGCTTGGACCCGGCGGGGGAGCAGTTCTTC
CASSLDPAGEQFF
>TRBD1|TRBJ1-4|-|TRBV19
TGTGCCAGTGACCGGGACAGGGTTGAAAAACTGTTTTTT
CASDRDRVEKLFF
>-|TRBJ2-5|-|TRBV30
TGTGCCTGGAGTAAGACTAGACAAGAGACCCAGTACTTC
CAWSKTRQETQYF
>-|TRBJ2-7|-|TRBV2
TGTGCCAGCAGTGAACAGGGGGGAACTTCCTACGAGCAGTACTTC
CASSEQGGTSYEQYF
>-|TRBJ1-5|few|TRBV28
TGTGCCACCTGGGGGGAAAATCAGCCCCAGCATTTT
CATWGENQPQHF
>-|TRBJ2-7|-|TRBV28
TGTGCCAGCAGTCGACGAGACTACGAGCAGTACTTC
CASSRRDYEQYF
>-|TRBJ1-1|-|TRBV28
TGTGCCAGCAGTACGCGGGGGGCTGAAGCTTTCTTT
CASSTRGAEAFF
>-|TRBJ1-5|-|TRBV11-2
TGTGCCAGCAGCTTGACGGCGGGTAACAATCAGCCCCAGCATTTT
CASSLTAGNNQPQHF
>TRBD2|TRBJ2-7|-|TRBV4-1
TGCGCCAGCAGCCAGGCCCAACTAGCGGGAGGTTCCTACGAGCAGTACTTC
CASSQAQLAGGSYEQYF
>TRBD2|TRBJ2-7|once|TRBV5-1
TGCGCCAGCAGCTTGGCTTACTCCACCGGGACTAGCGACTACGAGCAGTACTTC
CASSLAYSTGTSDYEQYF
>TRBD1|TRBJ2-2|-|TRBV2
TGTGCCAGCAGTCGGACAGGGTGGGCCGGGGAGCTGTTTTTT
CASSRTGWAGELFF
>-|TRBJ1-1|many|TRBV6-1
TGTGCCAGCAGTGAAGCGCAGGAGGGAGGGACTGAAGCTTTCTTT
CASSEAQEGGTEAFF
>TRBD1|TRBJ2-1|-|TRBV5-1
TGCGCCAGCAGCTTGCCCGGGACAGGGTCCTACAATGAGCAGTTCTTC
CASSLPGTGSYNEQFF
>-|TRBJ2-3|once|TRBV9
TGTGCCAGCAGCGTAGGGGACTCCACAGATACGCAGTATTTT
CASSVGDSTDTQYF
>TRBD1|TRBJ1-2|-|TRBV10-3
TGTGCCATCCAGAGACAGGGGATCGATCGTTATGGCTACACCTTC
CAIQRQGIDRYGYTF
>-|TRBJ2-1|many|TRBV7-6
TGTGCCAGCAGCTTAGCGGAGGAATTGGGGCAGTTCTTC
CASSLAEELGQFF
>-|TRBJ1-5|-|TRBV6-6
TGTGCCAGCAGTCGGACGGATAGCAATCAGCCCCAGCATTTT
CASSRTDSNQPQHF
>-|TRBJ1-1|many|TRBV9
TGTGCCAGCAGCGTAGCTCCTCAGGGTTCCACTGAAGCTTTCTTT
CASSVAPQGSTEAFF
>-|TRBJ2-7|few|TRBV28
TGTGCCAGCAGATCCCCCGTAGCGACCTACGAGCAGTACTTC
CASRSPVATYEQYF
>-|TRBJ2-7|once|TRBV5-1
TGCGCCAGCAGCTCGACCTTAGGCGACGAGCAGTACTTC
CASSSTLGDEQYF
>-|TRBJ1-1|-|TRBV27
TGTGCCAGCAGTCCCTCGACAGCCACCCCCGCTGAAGCTTTCTTT
CASSPSTATPAEAFF
>TRBD1|TRBJ2-5|few|TRBV11-3
TGTGCCAGCAGCTTAGCTGCAGGGGGACGGGAGACCCAGTACTTC
CASSLAAGGRETQYF
>-|TRBJ2-3|-|TRBV7-3
TGTGCCAGCAGCTCCAGGGCGAGCACAGATACGCAGTATTTT
CASSSRASTDTQYF
>TRBD1|TRBJ2-3|-|TRBV9
TGTGCCAGCAGCGTATTCGGACAGGGAACAGATACGCAGTATTTT
CASSVFGQGTDTQYF
>TRBD1|TRBJ2-7|-|TRBV25-1
TGTGCCAGCAGACCAACAGGGGGCGCGGTCTACGAGCAGTACTTC
CASRPTGGAVYEQYF
>TRBD1|TRBJ2-2|once|TRBV2
TGTGCCAGACAAATGACAGGGGATTACGGCACCGGGGAGCTGTTTTTT
CARQMTGDYGTGELFF
>TRBD1|TRBJ2-7|-|TRBV28
TGTGCCAGCAGTACCCCGGGACAGGTAAACTGGGCCCCTAACTACGAGCAGTACTTC
CASSTPGQVNWAPNYEQYF
>-|TRBJ2-5|-|TRBV7-8
TGTGCCAGCAGCTTAGGGGACGAACAAGAGACCCAGTACTTC
CASSLGDEQETQYF
>TRBD2|TRBJ2-1|-|TRBV29-1
TGCAGCCTAATATCCGGGACTAGTGCCAATGAGCAGTTCTTC
CSLISGTSANEQFF
>-|TRBJ1-1|-|TRBV7-3
TGTGCCAGTACACCAGGGGCGACGAACACTGAAGCTTTCTTT
CASTPGATNTEAFF
>TRBD2|TRBJ2-1|-|TRBV9
TGTGCCAGCAGCGTAGGGCTAGCGGGAGAAGATGAGCAGTTCTTC
CASSVGLAGEDEQFF
>-|TRBJ2-7|-|TRBV2
TGTGCCAGCAGTGAACGAACCTACGAGCAGTACTTC
CASSERTYEQYF
>-|TRBJ2-1|-|TRBV5-1
TGCGCCAGCAGCTTGGAGGGAATCTCCTACAATGAGCAGTTCTTC
CASSLEGISYNEQFF
>-|TRBJ2-7|-|TRBV10-3
TGTGCCATCAGTGAGTCGTTGGGCTCCTACGAGCAGTACTTC
CAISESLGSYEQYF
>-|TRBJ2-7|many|TRBV5-1
TGCGCCAGCAGCGTAGGGGGGAGGACCTACGAGCAGTACTTC
CASSVGGRTYEQYF